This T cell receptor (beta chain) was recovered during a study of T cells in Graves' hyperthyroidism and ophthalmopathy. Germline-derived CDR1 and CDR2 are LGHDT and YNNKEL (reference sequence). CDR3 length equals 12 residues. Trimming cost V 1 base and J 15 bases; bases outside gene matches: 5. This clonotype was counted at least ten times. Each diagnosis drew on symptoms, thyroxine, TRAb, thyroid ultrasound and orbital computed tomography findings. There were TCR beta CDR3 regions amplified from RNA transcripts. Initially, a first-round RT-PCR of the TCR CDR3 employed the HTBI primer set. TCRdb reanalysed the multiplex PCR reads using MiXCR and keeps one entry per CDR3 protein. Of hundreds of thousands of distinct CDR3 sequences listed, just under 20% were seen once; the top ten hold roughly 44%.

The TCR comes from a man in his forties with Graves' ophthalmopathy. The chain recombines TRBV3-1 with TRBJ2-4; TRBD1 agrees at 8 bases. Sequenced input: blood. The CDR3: CASSQAGTGMYF. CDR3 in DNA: TGTGCCAGCAGCCAAGCCGGGACAGGAATGTACTTC.